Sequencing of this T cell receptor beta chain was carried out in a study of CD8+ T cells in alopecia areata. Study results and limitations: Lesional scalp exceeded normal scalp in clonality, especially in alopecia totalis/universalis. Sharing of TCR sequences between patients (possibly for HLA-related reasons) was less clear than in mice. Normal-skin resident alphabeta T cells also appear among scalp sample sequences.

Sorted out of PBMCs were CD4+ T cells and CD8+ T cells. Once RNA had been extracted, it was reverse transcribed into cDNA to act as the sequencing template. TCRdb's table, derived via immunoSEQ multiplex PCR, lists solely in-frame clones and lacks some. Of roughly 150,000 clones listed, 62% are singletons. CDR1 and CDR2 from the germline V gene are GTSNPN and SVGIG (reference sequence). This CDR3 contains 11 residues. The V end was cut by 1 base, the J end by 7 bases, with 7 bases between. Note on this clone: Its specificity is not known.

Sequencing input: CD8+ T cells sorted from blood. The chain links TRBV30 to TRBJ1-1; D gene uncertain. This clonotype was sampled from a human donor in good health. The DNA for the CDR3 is TGTGCCTGGAGTGCTACACTTGAAGCTTTCTTT. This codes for CAWSATLEAFF. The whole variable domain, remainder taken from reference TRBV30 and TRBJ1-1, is SQTIHQWPATLVQPVGSPLSLECTVEGTSNPNLYWYRQAAGRGLQLLFYSVGIGQISSEVPQNLSASRPQDRQFILSSKKLLLSDSGFYLCAWSATLEAFFGQGTRLTVV.